This T cell receptor beta chain was identified during a study of T cells in localized non-small cell lung cancer. Regarding the study as a whole: Uninvolved adjacent lung had the highest recorded T cell clonality, with tumor below it. Appearance in adjacent lung was seen for a median about 58 of the top 100 tumor clones. Longer overall survival was linked to higher blood T cell density.

Generated by immunoSEQ multiplex PCR, the TCRdb table keeps only in-frame clones and is missing some. Of around 870 clones listed, more than 20% are singletons. This CDR3 comprises 15 residues. V was shortened by 0 bases and J by 7 bases, with 13 bases between the two germline ends. Germline V gives CDR1 SGHNT, CDR2 YENEEA. This clone was observed a few times. No antigen is known for it. The sample consisted of lung tumor tissue, taken before any cancer treatment. This clonotype was sampled from a female donor older than 55 with stage II squamous cell lung carcinoma. The rearrangement joins TRBV11-3 to TRBJ2-4, with D perhaps matching TRBD1 (6 bases). The CDR3 here is CASSLDFRGGNIQYF. DNA for the CDR3: TGTGCCAGCAGCTTAGACTTCAGGGGTGGGAACATTCAGTACTTC.